The 22 T cell receptor beta chains listed next were all sequenced from one sample in a study of cytomegalovirus exposure and HLA in healthy donors. This PCR relied on a set of 60 Vbeta primers and 13 Jbeta primers. Produced via immunoSEQ multiplex PCR; TCRdb's table is partial and in-frame only. Listed are roughly 88,000 clones; roughly 14% falls within the top ten. Sequenced sample: PBMCs. The source of these receptors is a man in his forties or fifties in good health and CMV-seropositive.

The V call is TRBV30, the J call TRBJ2-5, with D perhaps matching TRBD2 (6 bases). The end of the DNA fits TRBJ2-7 better, so the J call may be wrong. There are 15 residues in the CDR3. Looked up from germline, CDR1 is GTSNPN and CDR2 is SVGIG (reference sequence). The DNA for the CDR3 is TGTGCCTGGAGCGGTGGGTTCGGGAGTTCCTACGAGCAGTACTTC. It specifies CAWSGGFGSSYEQYF.

V usage is TRBV11-3 and J usage is TRBJ2-3, with TRBD2 matching 12 bases. The CDR3 sequence is 16 residues long. V trimming: 5 bases; J trimming: 4 bases; junction bases outside the gene matches: 7. CDR1 and CDR2 from the germline V gene are SGHNT and YENEEA. CDR3 sequence (DNA): TGTGCCAGCAGCCCCGGGACTAGCGGGTCGGCAGATACGCAGTATTTT. It codes for CASSPGTSGSADTQYF.

In nucleotides, the CDR3 is TGTGCCAGCAGTGAAGGGGACACATACTATGGCTACACCTTC. This sequence encodes CASSEGDTYYGYTF. The rearrangement links TRBV6-1 to TRBJ1-2; possibly TRBD1 for D (6 bases). CDR1 is MNHNS, CDR2 SASEGT, per germline. With 1 base removed from V and 3 bases from J, the gap between germline ends came to 9 bases. The CDR3 runs to 14 residues.

Here the CDR3 DNA reads TGTGCCTGGGGGACAGGGAGCTCCTACGAGCAGTACGTC. This encodes CAWGTGSSYEQYV. V usage is TRBV30 and J usage is TRBJ2-7; 9 positions match TRBD1. V shed 5 bases, J shed 0 bases, and the junction held 2 bases outside the gene matches. CDR1 is GTSNPN and CDR2 is SVGIG in the germline V gene (reference sequence). The CDR3 is made up of 13 amino acids.

The V gene is TRBV18, the J gene TRBJ2-7; 12 bases are a match to TRBD1. The CDR3 contains 16 residues. CDR1 is KGHSH, CDR2 LQKENI, per germline. V dropped 6 bases and J dropped 0; count of bases not matched to a gene: 6. CDR3 loop: CASSHGTGGLSYEQYF. The CDR3 nucleotides are TGTGCCAGCTCTCACGGGACAGGGGGCCTCTCCTACGAGCAGTACTTC.

About this clone itself: The same CDR3 is also encoded by other DNA sequences in this sample. The rearrangement links TRBV11-3 to TRBJ2-7; TRBD1 aligns across 8 bases. Trimming at V came to 5 bases and at J to 5 bases, leaving 11 bases not matched to a gene. This CDR3 region has 15 residues. The germline CDR1 and CDR2 sequences are SGHNT and YENEEA. The CDR3 sequence: CASSPRTGTIDEQYF. CDR3 nucleotides: TGTGCCAGCAGCCCCCGGACAGGGACGATTGACGAGCAGTACTTC. Variable domain in full (rest from reference TRBV11-3 and TRBJ2-7): EAGVVQSPRYKIIEKKQPVAFWCNPISGHNTLYWYLQNLGQGPELLIRYENEEAVDDSQLPKDRFSAERLKGVDSTLKIQPAELGDSAVYLCASSPRTGTIDEQYFGPGTRLTVT.

The gene calls are TRBV7-2 and TRBJ1-1; weak D call: TRBD1 (6 bases). The CDR3 consists of 12 residues. The ends were cut back, 6 bases at V and 4 bases at J, with 9 bases in the middle. Germline assignment: CDR1 SGHTA and CDR2 FQGNSA. DNA for the CDR3: TGTGCCAGCAGTCGAGGGGGCACTGAAGCTTTCTTT. It encodes CASSRGGTEAFF.

The J gene is TRBJ2-1, the V gene TRBV7-3; a weak D match, TRBD2 (6 bases). The germline V gene has CDR1 SGHTA and CDR2 FQGTGA. The length of the CDR3 is 14 residues. Deletions cut 5 bases from V and 6 bases from J, with 14 bases between. The CDR3 DNA reads as TGTGCCAGCAGCCCGGGGCGGGGTATCAATGAGCAGTTCTTC. Translation: CASSPGRGINEQFF.

The J gene is TRBJ2-1, the V gene TRBV10-2; TRBD2 matches at 11 bases. The J segment lost 15 bases and the V segment lost 6 bases, leaving 7 bases of the junction unmatched. Germline V CDR1 and CDR2: WSHSY, SAAADI. There are 12 residues in the CDR3. The CDR3 region has the DNA TGCGCCAGCAGCGCTACTAGCGGGAGTCCGTTCTTC. Translating gives CASSATSGSPFF.

The chain joins TRBV4-3 to TRBJ1-2; D is unclear. V was cut by 3 bases and J by 4 bases, with 15 bases left in between. The V gene's germline CDR1 is LGHNA and CDR2 YSLEER. This CDR3 has 15 residues. Here the CDR3 reads CASSHHRTGSYGYTF. CDR3 DNA: TGCGCCAGCAGCCACCACCGGACTGGTTCCTATGGCTACACCTTC.

The rearrangement uses TRBV28 and TRBJ2-7; 10 bases match TRBD2. Germline loops: CDR1 MDHEN, CDR2 SYDVKM. The CDR3 runs 16 residues. The J segment lost 3 bases and the V segment lost 2 bases, leaving 7 bases of the junction unmatched. CDR3 amino acids: CASSLGSSGSFYEQYV. Written as DNA, the CDR3 is TGTGCCAGCAGTTTAGGCTCTAGCGGGAGCTTCTACGAGCAGTACGTC.

The rearrangement joins TRBV6-5 to TRBJ1-2, with TRBD1 identical over 8 bases. J gave up 4 bases and V 5 bases, and 9 bases lay outside the gene matches. CDR3 length: 15 amino acids. Germline values: CDR1 MNHEY, CDR2 SVGAGI. The CDR3 loop reads CASSAGTGLVYGYTF. The CDR3 nucleotides are TGTGCCAGCAGTGCCGGGACAGGACTCGTCTATGGCTACACCTTC.

The chain carries TRBV4-1 and TRBJ2-7; 10 bases fit TRBD1. The CDR3 sequence is 15 residues long. V shed 1 base and J 4 bases; nucleotides not matched to a gene: 4. Germline CDR1 MGHRA, CDR2 YSYEKL. CDR3 loop: CASSQAGTGEYEQYF. The CDR3 DNA sequence: TGCGCCAGCAGCCAAGCCGGGACAGGGGAGTACGAGCAGTACTTC.

This chain links TRBV4-2 with TRBJ1-2; 7 bases agree with TRBD1. The CDR3 length is 17 residues. V lost 2 bases and J lost 0; bases outside the gene matches: 9. CDR1 and CDR2 from the germline V gene are LGHNA and YNFKEQ. CDR3 DNA sequence: TGTGCCAGCAGCCAACAAACCCCCGGGACAGCTAACTATGGCTACACCTTC. Translated: CASSQQTPGTANYGYTF.

V usage is TRBV12-5 and J usage is TRBJ2-5; 7 positions match TRBD2. The CDR3 has 14 residues. Germline assignment: CDR1 LGHNT and CDR2 FRNRAP. V shed 1 base, J shed 5 bases, and the junction held 4 bases outside the gene matches. In nucleotides, the CDR3 is TGTGCTAGTGGTTTGGGGGGAGGGTCGGAGACCCAGTACTTC. Its protein product is CASGLGGGSETQYF.

The DNA for the CDR3 is TGTGCCAGCAGCGTAGCTCAGGGGATGGGGGGAAACACCATATATTTT. The encoded protein is CASSVAQGMGGNTIYF. The chain joins TRBV9 to TRBJ1-3; possible D gene TRBD1, 6 bases. Trimming removed 0 bases at V and 4 bases at J, with 14 bases between. This CDR3 comprises 16 residues. Germline loops: CDR1 SGDLS, CDR2 YYNGEE. Supplemented by reference TRBV9 and TRBJ1-3, the full variable domain reads DSGVTQTPKHLITATGQRVTLRCSPRSGDLSVYWYQQSLDQGLQFLIQYYNGEERAKGNILERFSAQQFPDLHSELNLSSLELGDSALYFCASSVAQGMGGNTIYFGEGSWLTVV.

The rearrangement uses TRBV14 and TRBJ2-1; 15 bases are shared with TRBD2. The J segment lost 4 bases and the V segment lost 6 bases, leaving 7 bases of the junction unmatched. Germline CDR1 and CDR2: SGHDN and FVKESK. This CDR3 comprises 17 residues. The CDR3 DNA reads TGTGCCAGCAGTCATGGACTAGCGGGAGGGAGTTACAATGAGCAGTTCTTC. Translating gives CASSHGLAGGSYNEQFF.

The chain combines TRBV30 with TRBJ2-5; D gene unclear. This CDR3 is built from 11 residues. Germline V gene lookup returns CDR1 GTSNPN and CDR2 SVGIG (reference sequence). V was shortened by 3 bases and J by 9 bases, with 11 bases between the two germline ends. CDR3 coding DNA: TGTGCCTGGAGCGAGGAATCGGCCCAGTACTTC. This codes for CAWSEESAQYF.

The J gene is TRBJ1-2, the V gene TRBV30, with 10 positions matching TRBD1. Trimming removed 4 bases from V and 7 bases from J; junction bases left unmatched: 6. The CDR3 extends over 13 amino acids. Germline V CDR1 and CDR2: GTSNPN, SVGIG (reference sequence). The CDR3 region is CAWNRQGALGYTF. As DNA, the CDR3 is TGTGCCTGGAATCGACAGGGGGCGCTTGGCTACACCTTC.

The V and J genes are TRBV19 and TRBJ2-3, with D maybe TRBD2 (5 bases). The V end lost 6 bases, the J end lost 3 bases, and 10 bases lay between the germline ends. Germline-derived CDR1 and CDR2 are LNHDA and SQIVND (reference sequence). This CDR3 is 13 amino acids long. Here the CDR3 reads CASSWTLTDTQYF. CDR3 nucleotide sequence: TGTGCCAGTAGCTGGACTTTGACAGATACGCAGTATTTT.

The chain employs TRBV19 and TRBJ1-5; 9 bases match TRBD1. The germline V gene encodes CDR1 LNHDA and CDR2 SQIVND (reference sequence). CDR3 length: 17 amino acids. J gave up 5 bases and V 8 bases, and 16 bases lay outside the gene matches. CDR3 nucleotides: TGTGCCAGTCCGGGACAGGGAGGTGGAATGACGGATCAGCCCCAGCATTTT. This encodes CASPGQGGGMTDQPQHF. Full variable domain (missing parts from reference TRBV19 and TRBJ1-5): DGGITQSPKYLFRKEGQNVTLSCEQNLNHDAMYWYRQDPGQGLRLIYYSQIVNDFQKGDIAEGYSVSREKKESFPLTVTSAQKNPTAFYLCASPGQGGGMTDQPQHFGDGTRLSIL.

This chain links TRBV27 with TRBJ1-5; D possibly corresponds to TRBD1 (5 bases). V was pared by 6 bases and J by 5 bases, with 20 bases between. The V gene's germline CDR1 is MNHEY and CDR2 SMNVEV (reference sequence). The CDR3 sequence is 16 residues long. The CDR3 spells CASSSRSGTPDQPQHF. CDR3 in DNA: TGTGCCAGCAGCTCCCGAAGTGGGACTCCAGATCAGCCCCAGCATTTT.